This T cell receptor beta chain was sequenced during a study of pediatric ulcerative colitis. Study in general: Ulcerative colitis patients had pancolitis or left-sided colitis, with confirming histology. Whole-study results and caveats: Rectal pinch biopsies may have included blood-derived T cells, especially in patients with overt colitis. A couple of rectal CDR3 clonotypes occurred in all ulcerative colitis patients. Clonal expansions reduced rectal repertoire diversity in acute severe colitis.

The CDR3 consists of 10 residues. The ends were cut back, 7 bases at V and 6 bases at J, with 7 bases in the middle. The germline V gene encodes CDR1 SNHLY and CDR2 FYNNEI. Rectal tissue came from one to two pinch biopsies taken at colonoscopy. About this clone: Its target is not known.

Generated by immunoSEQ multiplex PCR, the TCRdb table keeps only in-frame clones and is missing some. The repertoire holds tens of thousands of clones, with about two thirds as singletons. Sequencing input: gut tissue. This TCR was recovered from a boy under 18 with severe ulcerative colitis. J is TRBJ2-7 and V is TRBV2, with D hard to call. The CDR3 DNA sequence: TGTGCCAGCAAGAGCCCCGAGCAGTACTTC. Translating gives CASKSPEQYF.